This is a list of T cell receptor beta chains from one sample in a study of blood T cells in healthy people across ages. In TCRdb, the 5' RACE reads were re-called with MiXCR into one record per CDR3 protein. This table has more than 1,000,000 distinct CDR3 sequences, about 23% appearing once. These sequences were also reported in another study, on T cells of mothers and their children.

Sequenced sample: blood. These receptors originate from a girl aged 2 to 10 in good health. The CDR3 runs from the conserved cysteine through the conserved F or W. The D gene is left open where the match is weak. Some rows have no size entry. The others give once, few or many, or a class for an expanded clone.

TRBV24-1	TRBJ2-6	.	few	TGTGCCACCAGCGACCCCTCGTTAGCGGCTGGGGCCAACGTCCTGACTTTC	CATSDPSLAAGANVLTF
TRBV12-3/TRBV12-4	TRBJ1-1	.	few	TGTGCCAGCAGTCCCACCGCGGAAGACACTGAAGCTTTCTTT	CASSPTAEDTEAFF
TRBV6-6	TRBJ1-1	.	few	TGTGCCAGCCGGGACTTACTGAACACTGAAGCTTTCTTT	CASRDLLNTEAFF
TRBV20-1	TRBJ2-7	.	few	TGCAGTGCTAGAGAAAGGGGAGGTTACGAGCAGTACTTC	CSARERGGYEQYF
TRBV7-9	TRBJ2-5	.	few	TGTGCCAGCAGCCCTACGGGACCCCAAGAGACCCAGTACTTC	CASSPTGPQETQYF
TRBV3-1	TRBJ2-5	.	few	TGTGCCAGCAGCCAAGAGGGGTTCGGGGGGACCCAGTACTTC	CASSQEGFGGTQYF
TRBV27	TRBJ2-5	.	.	TGTGCCAGCAGTTTTAGGTCCAGTATCCAAGAGACCCAGTACTTC	CASSFRSSIQETQYF
TRBV6-1	TRBJ2-5	TRBD2	.	TGTGCCAGCAGCCGTCCCCCCGCGGGGGTCTATGAGACCCAGTACTTC	CASSRPPAGVYETQYF
TRBV24-1	TRBJ2-7	TRBD2	.	TGTGCCACCAGTGCATCGGGAGGGCCCTCATCCGAGCAGTACTTC	CATSASGGPSSEQYF
TRBV28	TRBJ1-2	.	few	TGTGCCAGCAGTCTGATCGACTATGGCTACACCTTC	CASSLIDYGYTF
TRBV29-1	TRBJ2-7	.	.	TGCAGCGTTGAAGGTGGGGCGCGGGAGCAGTACTTC	CSVEGGAREQYF